The next 28 T cell receptor beta chains were all read from a single sample in a study of T cells in Graves' hyperthyroidism and ophthalmopathy. Regions amplified from RNA transcripts were the TCR beta CDR3 regions. First-round RT-PCR with HTBI primers amplified the TCR CDR3 region. TCRdb reprocessed the multiplex PCR reads via MiXCR and lists one record per CDR3 protein. In the table there are about 480,000 distinct CDR3 sequences, 14% of which are singletons. Sample: blood. These receptors came from a woman younger than 30 with Graves' hyperthyroidism.

This clonotype occurred many times. This rearrangement joins TRBV27 to TRBJ2-1; possible D gene TRBD2, 5 bases. The germline V gene encodes CDR1 MNHEY and CDR2 SMNVEV (reference sequence). The V end was cut by 8 bases, the J end by 3 bases, with 14 bases between. CDR3 length: 14 residues. The CDR3 nucleotides are TGTGCCAGCCAGCCCGGGATTAACTACAATGAGCAGTTCTTC. Protein: CASQPGINYNEQFF.

This clonotype was counted ten times or more. The V and J genes are TRBV30 and TRBJ2-4; unclear D gene. The germline V and J ends were trimmed by 3 bases and 6 bases, with 9 bases remaining between them. Germline CDR1 GTSNPN, CDR2 SVGIG (reference sequence). CDR3 length: 12 amino acids. CDR3 in amino acids: CAWSRPVNIQYF. CDR3 sequence (DNA): TGTGCCTGGAGCCGACCGGTAAACATTCAGTACTTC.

This clonotype has ten or more counts. The chain employs TRBV12-3 or TRBV12-4 and TRBJ1-5; TRBD1 might be the D (5 bases). This CDR3 has 14 amino acids. V was pared by 4 bases and J by 0 bases, with 7 bases between. The CDR3 DNA sequence: TGTGCCAGCAGTTATGGGGGTAGCAATCAGCCCCAGCATTTT. It codes for CASSYGGSNQPQHF.

This chain's CDR3 is CASSPGTSGRRWRYEQYF. In DNA, the CDR3 is TGTGCCAGCAGTCCCGGGACTAGCGGGAGGAGATGGCGCTACGAGCAGTACTTC. The chain links TRBV12-3 or TRBV12-4 to TRBJ2-7, with 15 bases aligning to TRBD2. CDR3 size: 18 residues. V dropped 5 bases and J dropped 3; count of bases not matched to a gene: 11.

Ten or more counts support this clonotype. This chain connects TRBV28 to TRBJ2-7, with D maybe TRBD1 (6 bases). Germline CDR1 is MDHEN and CDR2 is SYDVKM. V dropped 10 bases and J dropped 3 bases, with 10 bases sitting between them. This CDR3 contains 11 residues. As DNA, the CDR3 is TGTGCCACCGGACAGTACTACGAGCAGTACTTC. Translating it yields CATGQYYEQYF.

In this sample, this clonotype turned up many times. The chain couples TRBV5-1 to TRBJ1-1; 9 positions agree with TRBD1. This CDR3 is built from 19 residues. The J segment lost 1 base and the V segment lost 0 bases, leaving 13 bases of the junction unmatched. Germline-derived CDR1 and CDR2 are SGHRS and YFSETQ. The CDR3 is CASSLDSGTGIHKNTEAFF. The CDR3 DNA sequence: TGCGCCAGCAGCTTGGATTCCGGGACAGGGATTCATAAGAACACTGAAGCTTTCTTT.

This clonotype was detected many times. The chain combines TRBV2 with TRBJ1-5; TRBD1 agrees at 7 bases. CDR3 length: 13 amino acids. The J segment lost 5 bases and the V segment lost 9 bases, leaving 7 bases of the junction unmatched. Germline CDR1 is SNHLY and CDR2 is FYNNEI. CDR3 coding DNA: TGTGCCAGTAACAGGGGAACGGATCAGCCCCAGCATTTT. It is translated as CASNRGTDQPQHF.

The V call is TRBV6-1, the J call TRBJ2-7; TRBD2 matches at 8 bases. Trimming took 7 bases from V and 7 from J; bases not matched to a gene: 12. The CDR3 is 14 residues long. Germline loops: CDR1 MNHNS, CDR2 SASEGT. This CDR3 reads CASTPGGRRSEQYF. As DNA, the CDR3 is TGTGCCAGCACGCCTGGCGGGAGGCGGTCTGAGCAGTACTTC.

The rearrangement uses TRBV29-1 and TRBJ2-2; D is unresolved. The germline gives CDR1 SQVTM, CDR2 ANQGSEA. The CDR3 runs 11 residues. The V end was cut by 5 bases, the J end by 7 bases, with 8 bases between. The CDR3 reads CSVLKNGELFF. DNA of the CDR3: TGCAGCGTTTTGAAAAACGGGGAGCTGTTTTTT.

This clonotype occurred a few times. The chain couples TRBV27 to TRBJ1-5; possible D gene TRBD1, 5 bases. The germline V and J ends were trimmed by 3 bases and 3 bases, with 15 bases remaining between them. Germline V gene data show CDR1 as MNHEY and CDR2 as SMNVEV (reference sequence). The CDR3 has 16 amino acids. Here the CDR3 DNA reads TGTGCCAGCAGTTTTTTTCCGGGCAGGGCCAATCAGCCCCAGCATTTT. This codes for CASSFFPGRANQPQHF.

This clonotype was seen repeatedly, ten times or more. The CDR3 DNA sequence: TGCAGTGCTAGAGGGGGACAAACCTACAATGAGCAGTTCTTC. Its protein is CSARGGQTYNEQFF. J is TRBJ2-1 and V is TRBV20-1, with D possibly TRBD1 on 6 matching bases. V gave up 1 base and J gave up 2 bases, with 9 bases separating them. The CDR3 has 14 amino acids. Germline V gives CDR1 DFQATT, CDR2 SNEGSKA (reference sequence).

This clonotype was counted between two and nine times. The rearrangement uses TRBV18 and TRBJ1-1; D might be TRBD1 (6 bases). CDR1 is KGHSH and CDR2 is LQKENI in the germline V gene. V lost 1 base and J 1 base, leaving 16 bases between the germline ends. This CDR3 comprises 17 residues. The CDR3 DNA reads as TGTGCCAGCTCACCACGAACCCAGGGCAGGGGGAACACTGAAGCTTTCTTT. It codes for CASSPRTQGRGNTEAFF.

This clonotype has only one observation. The V call is TRBV11-3, the J call TRBJ2-7, with 14 bases identical to TRBD2. Trimming took 4 bases from V and 7 from J; bases not matched to a gene: 15. Germline V gene sequence: CDR1 SGHNT, CDR2 YENEEA. This CDR3 is 18 amino acids long. For the CDR3, the DNA is TGTGCCAGCAGCTCAATATCCCCGGGACTAGCGGGAGTAGAGGAGCAGTACTTC. It codes for CASSSISPGLAGVEEQYF.

The CDR3 sequence is CASRETNYNEQFF. The DNA for the CDR3 is TGTGCCAGCAGGGAGACCAACTACAATGAGCAGTTCTTC. The chain carries TRBV7-2 and TRBJ2-1; D remains unclear. The V gene's germline CDR1 is SGHTA and CDR2 FQGNSA. The germline V and J ends were trimmed by 6 bases and 3 bases, with 9 bases remaining between them. This CDR3 is built from 13 residues.

The chain carries TRBV19 and TRBJ1-5, with 8 bases matching TRBD1. V lost 6 bases and J lost 6; bases outside the gene matches: 1. The CDR3 length is 12 residues. Germline CDR1 is LNHDA and CDR2 is SQIVND (reference sequence). The CDR3 DNA is TGTGCCAGTAGACAGGGGGTTCAGCCCCAGCATTTT. It translates to CASRQGVQPQHF.

This clonotype was seen at least ten times. The chain carries TRBV6-1 and TRBJ2-7, with 9 bases identical to TRBD1. The V gene's germline CDR1 is MNHNS and CDR2 SASEGT. V dropped 7 bases and J dropped 5; count of bases not matched to a gene: 15. The CDR3 contains 16 residues. The CDR3 reads CASIKRSGQGVHEQYV. The CDR3 DNA is TGTGCCAGCATCAAGAGGTCGGGACAGGGCGTCCACGAGCAGTACGTC.

This clonotype came up many times. The chain recombines TRBV29-1 with TRBJ1-1, with a tentative D call TRBD1 (6 bases). V lost 6 bases and J 8 bases, leaving 16 bases between the germline ends. Germline CDR1 SQVTM, CDR2 ANQGSEA. CDR3 size: 12 residues. The CDR3 spells CSVGGDTREAFF. In nucleotides, the CDR3 is TGCAGCGTCGGGGGGGACACCAGAGAAGCTTTCTTT.

This clonotype was detected many times. The J gene is TRBJ1-1, the V gene TRBV4-1; possible D gene TRBD1, 5 bases. CDR3 size: 14 residues. V dropped 0 bases and J dropped 3 bases, with 8 bases sitting between them. Germline lookup yields CDR1 MGHRA and CDR2 YSYEKL. CDR3 loop: CASSQESGYTEAFF. In DNA, the CDR3 is TGCGCCAGCAGCCAAGAATCAGGGTACACTGAAGCTTTCTTT.

The table lists this clonotype with many counts. V gene TRBV5-1 combines with J gene TRBJ2-2; D gene unclear. Germline V gene lookup returns CDR1 SGHRS and CDR2 YFSETQ. The CDR3 is 16 residues long. Between the trimmed V and J ends, which lost 1 base and 0 bases, there was a span of 10 bases. The CDR3 DNA sequence: TGCGCCAGCAGCTTGTCTTCGGCCGCGAACACCGGGGAGCTGTTTTTT. This sequence encodes CASSLSSAANTGELFF.

This clonotype was counted many times. The chain recombines TRBV27 with TRBJ2-7; 7 nucleotides match TRBD2. CDR1 MNHEY and CDR2 SMNVEV come from the germline V gene (reference sequence). The trim removed 8 bases at V and 3 bases at J, leaving 7 bases unmatched. The length of the CDR3 is 13 residues. CDR3 coding DNA: TGTGCCAGCCGTACTTGGGAGGGCTACGAGCAGTACTTC. Translating gives CASRTWEGYEQYF.

The V gene is TRBV20-1, the J gene TRBJ2-1; D assignment may be TRBD1 or TRBD2 (6 bases each). The germline V gene has CDR1 DFQATT and CDR2 SNEGSKA (reference sequence). V was trimmed by 2 bases and J by 6 bases, leaving 20 bases between them. CDR3 length: 16 residues. The CDR3 is CSARFRGRRQGNEQFF. The DNA for the CDR3 is TGCAGTGCTAGATTCCGGGGGCGGAGGCAGGGCAATGAGCAGTTCTTC.

Many counts were recorded for this clonotype. The rearrangement uses TRBV3-1 and TRBJ1-2, with D maybe TRBD1 (5 bases). This CDR3 contains 13 residues. Trimming cost V 0 bases and J 12 bases, with 14 bases left between them. Germline CDR1 and CDR2: LGHDT and YNNKEL (reference sequence). The CDR3 loop reads CASSQDRFPGHTF. In DNA form, the CDR3 reads TGTGCCAGCAGCCAAGACCGATTTCCAGGGCACACCTTC.

Many counts were recorded for this clonotype. The genes are TRBV27 and TRBJ1-4, with 7 bases lining up with TRBD1. CDR3 length equals 15 residues. Germline-derived CDR1 and CDR2 are MNHEY and SMNVEV (reference sequence). J gave up 7 bases and V 5 bases, and 10 bases lay outside the gene matches. CDR3 bases: TGTGCCAGCAGTCCAACACAGGGGACGGGTGAAAAACTGTTTTTT. Encoded protein: CASSPTQGTGEKLFF.

This clonotype turned up a few times. The V and J genes are TRBV7-9 and TRBJ2-5, with 10 nucleotides matching TRBD2. Germline V lookup: CDR1 SEHNR, CDR2 FQNEAQ (reference sequence). Unmatched junction bases numbered 5, after V lost 6 bases and J lost 1 base. This CDR3 region has 15 residues. CDR3 nucleotides: TGTGCCAGCAGGAAAGGACTAGCGGCCCAAGAGACCCAGTACTTC. It codes for CASRKGLAAQETQYF.

Ten or more counts support this clonotype. The gene calls are TRBV11-3 and TRBJ2-3, with TRBD2 matching over 10 bases. V shed 2 bases, J shed 7 bases, and the junction held 12 bases outside the gene matches. CDR1 is SGHNT, CDR2 YENEEA, per germline. The CDR3 runs to 17 residues. The chain's CDR3 is CASSLIFTAGGRNTQYF. The CDR3 region has the DNA TGTGCCAGCAGCTTAATTTTTACAGCGGGAGGGCGGAATACGCAGTATTTT. The complete variable domain, with remaining parts taken from reference TRBV11-3 and TRBJ2-3, reads EAGVVQSPRYKIIEKKQPVAFWCNPISGHNTLYWYLQNLGQGPELLIRYENEEAVDDSQLPKDRFSAERLKGVDSTLKIQPAELGDSAVYLCASSLIFTAGGRNTQYFGPGTRLTVL.

This clonotype appeared a few times. The genes are TRBV2 and TRBJ2-7, with 15 bases that match TRBD2. The V segment lost 6 bases and the J segment 3 bases; nucleotides outside the gene matches: 9. Per the germline V gene, CDR1 is SNHLY and CDR2 is FYNNEI. The CDR3 contains 17 residues. The CDR3 DNA is TGTGCCAGCAGCGGGACTAGCGGGAGGAGATGGCGCTACGAGCAGTACTTC. This translates into CASSGTSGRRWRYEQYF.

This clonotype has at least ten counts. The J gene is TRBJ2-1, the V gene TRBV20-1; 14 nucleotides match TRBD2. Per the germline V gene, CDR1 is DFQATT and CDR2 is SNEGSKA (reference sequence). Germline trimming cut 3 bases from V and 2 bases from J; bases unmatched to any gene: 9. This CDR3 is 18 amino acids long. The CDR3 DNA sequence: TGCAGTGCTAGGGTCGGACTAGCGGGAGGTGCTCCCTACAATGAGCAGTTCTTC. Amino acid sequence: CSARVGLAGGAPYNEQFF.

The chain recombines TRBV7-9 with TRBJ1-4; D uncertain. V was shortened by 1 base and J by 8 bases, with 5 bases between the two germline ends. CDR1 and CDR2 (germline): SEHNR, FQNEAQ (reference sequence). The length of the CDR3 is 12 residues. The CDR3 loop reads CASSLDLEKLFF. CDR3 nucleotide sequence: TGTGCCAGCAGCTTAGACCTAGAAAAACTGTTTTTT.